This T cell receptor beta chain stems from a study of T cells in Graves' hyperthyroidism and ophthalmopathy. Findings and limits, study-wide: The model forecast ophthalmopathy, anticipating it by a median approximately 6.2 months before onset. Most clonotypes that expanded in the thyroid above 0.001 also showed up in blood.

In making diagnoses, clinical symptoms, serum thyroxine and TRAb, thyroid ultrasound and orbital computed tomography were all used. Germline-derived CDR1 and CDR2 are SGHRS and YFSETQ. This CDR3 has 14 amino acids. V lost 4 bases, J lost 3 bases, and 4 bases stayed unmatched. This clonotype has more than one count but fewer than ten. Its antigen remains unidentified. Authors of the study amplified TCR beta CDR3 regions from RNA transcripts. First-round RT-PCR targeting the TCR CDR3 was performed with the HTBI primer set. Via MiXCR, TCRdb re-called the multiplex PCR reads, giving one row per CDR3 protein. The table shows 400,000 to 550,000 distinct CDR3 sequences, with around 24% occurring only once.

The sample taken for sequencing was blood. The chain links TRBV5-1 to TRBJ1-1; 9 bases map to TRBD1. The sequence came from a woman in her twenties or thirties with Graves' ophthalmopathy. CDR3 sequence reads: CASSPRTGDTEAFF. In nucleotides, the CDR3 is TGCGCCAGCAGCCCTAGGACAGGGGACACTGAAGCTTTCTTT. The full variable domain, with the rest looked up from reference TRBV5-1 and TRBJ1-1, is KAGVTQTPRYLIKTRGQQVTLSCSPISGHRSVSWYQQTPGQGLQFLFEYFSETQRNKGNFPGRFSGRQFSNSRSEMNVSTLELGDSALYLCASSPRTGDTEAFFGQGTRLTVV.